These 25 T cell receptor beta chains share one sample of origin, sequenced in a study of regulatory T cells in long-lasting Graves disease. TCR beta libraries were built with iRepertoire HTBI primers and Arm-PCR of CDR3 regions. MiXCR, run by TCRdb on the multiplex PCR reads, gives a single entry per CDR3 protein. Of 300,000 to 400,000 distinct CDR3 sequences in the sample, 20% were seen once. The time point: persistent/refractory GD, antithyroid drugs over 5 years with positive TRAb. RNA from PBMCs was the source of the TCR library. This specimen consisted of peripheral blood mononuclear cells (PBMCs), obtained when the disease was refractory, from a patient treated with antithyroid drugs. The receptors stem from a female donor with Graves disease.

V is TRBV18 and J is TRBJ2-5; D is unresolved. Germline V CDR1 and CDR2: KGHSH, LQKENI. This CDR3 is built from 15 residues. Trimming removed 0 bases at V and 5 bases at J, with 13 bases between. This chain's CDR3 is CASSPPDGARETQYF. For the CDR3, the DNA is TGTGCCAGCTCACCACCGGACGGAGCCAGGGAGACCCAGTACTTC.

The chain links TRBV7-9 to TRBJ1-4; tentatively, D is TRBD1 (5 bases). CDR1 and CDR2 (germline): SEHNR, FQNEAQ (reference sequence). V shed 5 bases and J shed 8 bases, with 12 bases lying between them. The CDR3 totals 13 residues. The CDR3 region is CASSDGTTEKLFF. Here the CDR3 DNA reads TGTGCCAGCAGCGACGGGACGACCGAAAAACTGTTTTTT.

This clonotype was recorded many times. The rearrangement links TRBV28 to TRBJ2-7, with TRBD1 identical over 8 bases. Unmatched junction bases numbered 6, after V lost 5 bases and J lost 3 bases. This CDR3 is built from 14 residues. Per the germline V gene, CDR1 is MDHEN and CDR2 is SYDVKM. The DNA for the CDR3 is TGTGCCAGCAGTCGACAGGGGACGTACTACGAGCAGTACTTC. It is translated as CASSRQGTYYEQYF.

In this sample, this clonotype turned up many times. CDR3: CASSEAERGGETQYF. Here the CDR3 DNA reads TGTGCCAGCAGTGAAGCGGAAAGGGGAGGAGAGACCCAGTACTTC. The chain couples TRBV2 to TRBJ2-5, with TRBD2 as a possible D gene (6 bases). V lost 0 bases to trimming and J lost 4 bases, with 12 bases between them. This CDR3 comprises 15 residues. CDR1 SNHLY and CDR2 FYNNEI come from the germline V gene.

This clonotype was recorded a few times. The CDR3 sequence: CSANLGRGSPLHF. The CDR3, as DNA: TGCAGTGCTAACCTAGGAAGGGGGTCACCCCTCCACTTT. This chain links TRBV20-1 with TRBJ1-6; weak D call: TRBD1 (6 bases). The V end lost 4 bases, the J end lost 10 bases, and 14 bases lay between the germline ends. CDR1 is DFQATT, CDR2 SNEGSKA, per germline (reference sequence). This CDR3 comprises 13 residues.

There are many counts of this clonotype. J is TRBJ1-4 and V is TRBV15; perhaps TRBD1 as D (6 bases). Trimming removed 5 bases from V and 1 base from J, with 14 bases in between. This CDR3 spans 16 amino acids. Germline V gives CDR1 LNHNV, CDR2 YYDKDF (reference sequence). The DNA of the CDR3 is TGTGCCACCAGCGGCCCAGGGGTGATAACTAATGAAAAACTGTTTTTT. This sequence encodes CATSGPGVITNEKLFF.

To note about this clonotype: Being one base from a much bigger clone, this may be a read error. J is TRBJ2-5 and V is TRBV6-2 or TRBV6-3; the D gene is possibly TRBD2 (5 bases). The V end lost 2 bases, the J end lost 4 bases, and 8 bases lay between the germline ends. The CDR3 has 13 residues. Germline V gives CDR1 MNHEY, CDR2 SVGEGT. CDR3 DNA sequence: TGTGCCAGCAGTTACCGGGATGGAGAGACCCAGTACTTC. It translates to CASSYRDGETQYF.

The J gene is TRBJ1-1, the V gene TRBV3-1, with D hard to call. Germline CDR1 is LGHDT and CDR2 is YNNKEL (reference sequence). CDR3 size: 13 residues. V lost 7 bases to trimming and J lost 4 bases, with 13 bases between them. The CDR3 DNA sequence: TGTGCCAGCACCCAGACCTTGGGCACTGAAGCTTTCTTT. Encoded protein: CASTQTLGTEAFF.

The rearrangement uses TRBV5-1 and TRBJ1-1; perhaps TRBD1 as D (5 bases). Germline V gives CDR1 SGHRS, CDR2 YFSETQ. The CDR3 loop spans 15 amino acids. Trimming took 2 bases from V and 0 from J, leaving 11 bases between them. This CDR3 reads CASSFGRQMNTEAFF. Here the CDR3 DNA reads TGCGCCAGCAGCTTTGGACGACAGATGAACACTGAAGCTTTCTTT.

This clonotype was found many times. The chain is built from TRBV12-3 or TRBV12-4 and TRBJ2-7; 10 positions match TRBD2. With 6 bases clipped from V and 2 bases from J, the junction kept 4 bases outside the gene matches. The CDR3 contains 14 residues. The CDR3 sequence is CASSILAGTYEQYF. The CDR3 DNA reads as TGTGCCAGCAGCATACTAGCGGGAACCTACGAGCAGTACTTC.

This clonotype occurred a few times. The CDR3 loop reads CASSPVQGVDTIYF. The CDR3 region has the DNA TGTGCCAGCAGCCCCGTACAGGGAGTCGACACCATATATTTT. V and J are TRBV2 and TRBJ1-3; maybe TRBD1 (6 bases). The CDR3 length is 14 residues. The V end was cut by 6 bases, the J end by 8 bases, with 17 bases between. Germline CDR1 reads SNHLY; CDR2 reads FYNNEI.

In DNA, the CDR3 is TGTGCCAGCAAGAGTTGGGGCTCTGACAGCGCCTACGAGCAGTACTTC. Translation gives CASKSWGSDSAYEQYF. The chain has TRBV27 and TRBJ2-7, with TRBD1 as a possible D gene (5 bases). The CDR3 is 16 amino acids. Germline values: CDR1 MNHEY, CDR2 SMNVEV (reference sequence). Between the trimmed V and J ends, which lost 7 bases and 2 bases, there was a span of 21 bases.

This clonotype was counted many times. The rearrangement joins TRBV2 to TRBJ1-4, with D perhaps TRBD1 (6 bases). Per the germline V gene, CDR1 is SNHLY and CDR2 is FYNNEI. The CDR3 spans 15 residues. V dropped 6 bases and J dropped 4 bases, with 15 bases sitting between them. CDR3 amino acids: CASRSETGFNEKLFF. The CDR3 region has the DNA TGTGCCAGCAGGTCGGAGACAGGTTTTAATGAAAAACTGTTTTTT.

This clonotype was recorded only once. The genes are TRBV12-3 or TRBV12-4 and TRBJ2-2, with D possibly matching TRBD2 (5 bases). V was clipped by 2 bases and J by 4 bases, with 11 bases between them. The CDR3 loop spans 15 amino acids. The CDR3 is CASSLRQAGTGELFF. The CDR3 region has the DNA TGTGCCAGCAGTTTACGGCAGGCGGGCACCGGGGAGCTGTTTTTT.

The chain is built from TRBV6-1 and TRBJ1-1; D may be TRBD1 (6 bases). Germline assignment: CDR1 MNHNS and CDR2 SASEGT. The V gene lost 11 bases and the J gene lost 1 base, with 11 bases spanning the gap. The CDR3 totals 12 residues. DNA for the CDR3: TGTGCCGCATCGACAGGGAACACTGAAGCTTTCTTT. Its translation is CAASTGNTEAFF.

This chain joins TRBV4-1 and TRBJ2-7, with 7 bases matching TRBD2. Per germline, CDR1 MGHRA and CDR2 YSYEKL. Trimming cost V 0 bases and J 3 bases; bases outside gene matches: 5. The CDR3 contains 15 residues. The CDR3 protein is CASSQDFTSVYEQYF. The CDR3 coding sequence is TGCGCCAGCAGCCAAGATTTTACTAGCGTCTACGAGCAGTACTTC.

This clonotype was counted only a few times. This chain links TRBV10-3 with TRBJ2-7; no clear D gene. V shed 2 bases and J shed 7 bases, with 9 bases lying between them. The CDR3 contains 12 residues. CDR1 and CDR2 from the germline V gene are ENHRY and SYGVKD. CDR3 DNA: TGTGCCATCAGTGAGGGGTCGCGGGAGCAGTACTTC. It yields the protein CAISEGSREQYF.

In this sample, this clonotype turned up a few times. The CDR3 loop is CASSASTRRGTNEKLFF. The CDR3 nucleotides read TGTGCCAGCAGCGCCTCGACCCGCAGGGGAACTAATGAAAAACTGTTTTTT. The chain has TRBV9 and TRBJ1-4; the D gene is possibly TRBD1 (6 bases). This CDR3 has 17 residues. V was trimmed by 3 bases and J by 1 base, leaving 16 bases between them. CDR1 and CDR2 from the germline V gene are SGDLS and YYNGEE.

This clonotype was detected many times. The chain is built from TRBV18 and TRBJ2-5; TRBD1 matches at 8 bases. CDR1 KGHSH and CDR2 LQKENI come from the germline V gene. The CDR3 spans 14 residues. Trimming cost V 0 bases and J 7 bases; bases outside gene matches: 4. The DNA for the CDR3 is TGTGCCAGCTCACCACCGGACAGGGTTGGGACCCAGTACTTC. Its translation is CASSPPDRVGTQYF.

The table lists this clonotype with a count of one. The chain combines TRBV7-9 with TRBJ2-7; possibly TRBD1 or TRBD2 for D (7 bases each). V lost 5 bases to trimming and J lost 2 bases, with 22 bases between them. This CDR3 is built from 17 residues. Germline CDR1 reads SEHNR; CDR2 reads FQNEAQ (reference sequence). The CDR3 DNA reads TGTGCCAGCAGCCCCGAGCGGGGAGGGGGCCGGCCCTACGAGCAGTACTTC. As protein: CASSPERGGGRPYEQYF. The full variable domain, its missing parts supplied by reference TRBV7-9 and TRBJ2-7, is DTGVSQNPRHKITKRGQNVTFRCDPISEHNRLYWYRQTLGQGPEFLTYFQNEAQLEKSRLLSDRFSAERPKGSFSTLEIQRTEQGDSAMYLCASSPERGGGRPYEQYFGPGTRLTVT.

The CDR3 bases are TGTGCCAGCAGCTCCGGGAGGGCCTCCTACGAGCAGTACTTC. Its protein product is CASSSGRASYEQYF. The chain recombines TRBV13 with TRBJ2-7; TRBD2 agrees at 8 bases. Germline CDR1 and CDR2: PRHDT and FYEKMQ (reference sequence). The CDR3 length is 14 residues. The trim removed 4 bases at V and 0 bases at J, leaving 2 bases unmatched.

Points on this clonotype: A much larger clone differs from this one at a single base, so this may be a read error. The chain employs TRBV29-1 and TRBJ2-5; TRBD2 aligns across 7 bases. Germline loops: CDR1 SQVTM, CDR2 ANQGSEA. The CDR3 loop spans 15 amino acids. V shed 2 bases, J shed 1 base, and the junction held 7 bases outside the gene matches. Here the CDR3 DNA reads TGCAGCGTTGAAAAGTGCTGGGGGGGCCAAGAGACCCAGTACTTC. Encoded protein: CSVEKCWGGQETQYF.

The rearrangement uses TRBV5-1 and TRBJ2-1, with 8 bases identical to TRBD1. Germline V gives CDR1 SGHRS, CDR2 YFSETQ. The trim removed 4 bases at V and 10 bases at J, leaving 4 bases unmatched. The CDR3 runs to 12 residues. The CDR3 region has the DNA TGCGCCAGCAGCCTAGGGACAGGAGAGCAGTTCTTC. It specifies CASSLGTGEQFF.

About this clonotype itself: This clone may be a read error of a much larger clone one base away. In DNA form, the CDR3 reads TGTGCCACCAGTGCGGGGAACACTGAAGCTTTCTTT. Its protein product is CATSAGNTEAFF. V and J are TRBV24-1 and TRBJ1-1, with D unresolved. The CDR3 spans 12 residues. Looked up from germline, CDR1 is KGHDR and CDR2 is SFDVKD. V lost 5 bases to trimming and J lost 1 base, with 4 bases between them.

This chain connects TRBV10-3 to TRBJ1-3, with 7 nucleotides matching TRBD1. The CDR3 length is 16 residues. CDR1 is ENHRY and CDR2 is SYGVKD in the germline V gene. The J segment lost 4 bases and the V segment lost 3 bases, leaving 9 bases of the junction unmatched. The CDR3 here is CAISDPNRGSGNTIYF. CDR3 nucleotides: TGTGCCATCAGTGACCCTAACAGGGGTTCAGGAAACACCATATATTTT.